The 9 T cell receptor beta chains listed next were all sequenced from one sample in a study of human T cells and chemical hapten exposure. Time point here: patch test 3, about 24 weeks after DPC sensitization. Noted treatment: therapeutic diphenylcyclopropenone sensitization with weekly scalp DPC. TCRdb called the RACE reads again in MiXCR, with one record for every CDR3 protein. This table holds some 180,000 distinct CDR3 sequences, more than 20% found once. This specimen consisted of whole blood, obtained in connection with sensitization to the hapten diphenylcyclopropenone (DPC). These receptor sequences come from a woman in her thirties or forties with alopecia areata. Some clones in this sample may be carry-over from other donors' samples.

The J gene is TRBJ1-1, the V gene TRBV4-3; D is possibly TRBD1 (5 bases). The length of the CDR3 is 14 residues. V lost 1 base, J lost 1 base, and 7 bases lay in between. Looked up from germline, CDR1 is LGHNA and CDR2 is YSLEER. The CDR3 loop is CASSQVQGNTEAFF. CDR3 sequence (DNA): TGCGCCAGCAGCCAAGTCCAGGGGAACACTGAAGCTTTCTTT.

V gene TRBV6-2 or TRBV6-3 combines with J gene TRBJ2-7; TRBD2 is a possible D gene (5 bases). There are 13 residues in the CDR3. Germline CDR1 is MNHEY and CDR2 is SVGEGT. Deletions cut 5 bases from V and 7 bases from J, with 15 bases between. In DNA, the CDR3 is TGTGCCAGCAGTCGCCAGAGGCCGGGAGAGCAGTACTTC. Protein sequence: CASSRQRPGEQYF.

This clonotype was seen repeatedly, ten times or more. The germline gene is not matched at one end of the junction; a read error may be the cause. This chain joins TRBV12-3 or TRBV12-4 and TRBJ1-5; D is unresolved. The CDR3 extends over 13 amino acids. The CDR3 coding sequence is TGTGCCAGCAGCTTAGATCGGGATCAGCCCCAGCATTTT. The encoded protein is CASSLDRDQPQHF.

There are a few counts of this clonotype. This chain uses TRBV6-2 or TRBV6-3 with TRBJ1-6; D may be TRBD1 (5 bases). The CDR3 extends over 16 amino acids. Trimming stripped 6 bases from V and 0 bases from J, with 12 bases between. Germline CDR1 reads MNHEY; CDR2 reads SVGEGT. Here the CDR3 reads CASSRGRSSYNSPLHF. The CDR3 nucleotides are TGTGCCAGCAGCCGGGGACGGAGCTCCTATAATTCACCCCTCCACTTT.

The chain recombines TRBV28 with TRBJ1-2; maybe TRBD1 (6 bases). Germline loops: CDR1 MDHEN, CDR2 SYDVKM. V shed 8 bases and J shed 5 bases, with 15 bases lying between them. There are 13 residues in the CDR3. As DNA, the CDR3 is TGTGCCAGCGGGGTTCAAGGGGGGTATGGCTACACCTTC. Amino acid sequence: CASGVQGGYGYTF.

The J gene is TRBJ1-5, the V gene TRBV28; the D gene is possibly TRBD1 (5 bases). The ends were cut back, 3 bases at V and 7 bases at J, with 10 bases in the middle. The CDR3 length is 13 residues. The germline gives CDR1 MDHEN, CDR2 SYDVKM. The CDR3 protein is CASSLRDVQPQHF. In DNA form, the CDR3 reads TGTGCCAGCAGTTTGAGGGACGTACAGCCCCAGCATTTT.

The CDR3 sequence: CASRGQVTLYNEQFF. The CDR3 DNA is TGTGCCAGCAGGGGACAGGTTACACTCTACAATGAGCAGTTCTTC. The gene calls are TRBV12-3 or TRBV12-4 and TRBJ2-1; the match to TRBD1 covers 8 bases. The CDR3 totals 15 residues. V lost 6 bases and J lost 3; bases outside the gene matches: 7.

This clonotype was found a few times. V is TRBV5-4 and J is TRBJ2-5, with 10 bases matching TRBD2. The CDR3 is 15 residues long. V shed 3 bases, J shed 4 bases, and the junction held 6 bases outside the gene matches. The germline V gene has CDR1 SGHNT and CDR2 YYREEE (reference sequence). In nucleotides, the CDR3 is TGTGCCAGCAGCTCAGCGGGAGGGCCGAGAGAGACCCAGTACTTC. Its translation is CASSSAGGPRETQYF.

CDR3 sequence reads: CASLGYEQYF. Written as DNA, the CDR3 is TGCGCCAGCCTCGGCTACGAGCAGTACTTC. The rearrangement links TRBV4-3 to TRBJ2-7, with D unclear. This CDR3 contains 10 residues. V lost 8 bases, J lost 3 bases, and 5 bases lay in between. Looked up from germline, CDR1 is LGHNA and CDR2 is YSLEER.